These T cell receptor beta chains were read from a single sample in a study of shared clonotypes between healthy human individuals. This table comes from immunoSEQ multiplex PCR, and its TCRdb copy is limited to in-frame clones, with some not included. Altogether approximately 1.5 million clones are present, 98% being singletons, with the ten largest covering 0.36%. Specimen: naive CD4+ T cells sorted from blood. All receptors derive from a man younger than 40 in good health. CDR3s include the opening cysteine and the closing phenylalanine or tryptophan. Fields, in order: CDR3 length, clone size, J gene, D gene, V gene, CDR3 DNA, CDR3 protein. D genes are given only for firm matches. Some rows mark clone size as missing; the rest say once, few, many or name a class of expanded clone.

cdr3_length: 16
clone_size: NA
j_call: TRBJ2-4
d_call: NA
v_call: TRBV4-1
cdr3_nt: TGCGCCAGCAGCCAAAGCCTGCAACTAGCCAAAAACATTCAGTACTTC
cdr3_aa: CASSQSLQLAKNIQYF

cdr3_length: 16
clone_size: NA
j_call: TRBJ2-5
d_call: NA
v_call: TRBV7-6
cdr3_nt: TGTGCCAGCAGCTCCGAAGCCGGGACTCGCTCAGGGACCCAGTACTTC
cdr3_aa: CASSSEAGTRSGTQYF

cdr3_length: 17
clone_size: NA
j_call: TRBJ2-5
d_call: TRBD2
v_call: TRBV28
cdr3_nt: TGTGCCAGCAGTCCCCTGGGGCTAGCGGGCCTCCAAGAGACCCAGTACTTC
cdr3_aa: CASSPLGLAGLQETQYF

cdr3_length: 13
clone_size: NA
j_call: TRBJ2-7
d_call: NA
v_call: TRBV19
cdr3_nt: TGTGCCAGTAGTATTTTGGACAGCTACGAGCAGTACTTC
cdr3_aa: CASSILDSYEQYF

cdr3_length: 15
clone_size: once
j_call: TRBJ2-5
d_call: TRBD1
v_call: TRBV7-7
cdr3_nt: TGTGCCAGCAGCGTGGGGACAGGGATGGGGGAGACCCAGTACTTC
cdr3_aa: CASSVGTGMGETQYF

cdr3_length: 15
clone_size: NA
j_call: TRBJ2-2
d_call: NA
v_call: TRBV18
cdr3_nt: TGTGCCAGCTCACCACTACTCACGAACACCGGGGAGCTGTTTTTT
cdr3_aa: CASSPLLTNTGELFF

cdr3_length: 14
clone_size: NA
j_call: TRBJ2-7
d_call: NA
v_call: TRBV18
cdr3_nt: TGTGCCAGCTCACCACCAAGCACGGTCTACGAGCAGTACTTC
cdr3_aa: CASSPPSTVYEQYF

cdr3_length: 17
clone_size: NA
j_call: TRBJ2-3
d_call: NA
v_call: TRBV5-1
cdr3_nt: TGCGCCAGCAGCTTGGCCGGGAGCGGAAGTAGCACAGATACGCAGTATTTT
cdr3_aa: CASSLAGSGSSTDTQYF

cdr3_length: 14
clone_size: NA
j_call: TRBJ1-5
d_call: NA
v_call: TRBV7-2
cdr3_nt: TGTGCCAGCAGTCCCCGGGGAGGGAATCAGCCCCAGCATTTT
cdr3_aa: CASSPRGGNQPQHF

cdr3_length: 15
clone_size: NA
j_call: TRBJ1-3
d_call: TRBD1
v_call: TRBV27
cdr3_nt: TGTGCCAGCAGTTTATCGACAGGGGGCGGAAACACCATATATTTT
cdr3_aa: CASSLSTGGGNTIYF

cdr3_length: 15
clone_size: NA
j_call: TRBJ2-1
d_call: NA
v_call: TRBV18
cdr3_nt: TGTGCCAGCTCACCACCAGGGGGTCGGGACAATGAGCAGTTCTTC
cdr3_aa: CASSPPGGRDNEQFF

cdr3_length: 11
clone_size: NA
j_call: TRBJ2-1
d_call: TRBD2
v_call: TRBV6-4
cdr3_nt: TGCGCGACTAGCTACTACAATGAGCAGTTCTTC
cdr3_aa: CATSYYNEQFF

cdr3_length: 15
clone_size: NA
j_call: TRBJ2-2
d_call: NA
v_call: TRBV18
cdr3_nt: TGTGCCAGCTCACCATACGACAGGAACACCGGGGAGCTGTTTTTT
cdr3_aa: CASSPYDRNTGELFF

cdr3_length: 14
clone_size: NA
j_call: TRBJ1-2
d_call: TRBD1
v_call: TRBV18
cdr3_nt: TGTGCCAGCTCACCGACGGGGACAGAATCTGGCTACACCTTC
cdr3_aa: CASSPTGTESGYTF

cdr3_length: 14
clone_size: once
j_call: TRBJ1-4
d_call: NA
v_call: TRBV7-9
cdr3_nt: TGTGCCAGCAGCCCCAGGGACATCGATGAAAAACTGTTTTTT
cdr3_aa: CASSPRDIDEKLFF

cdr3_length: 11
clone_size: NA
j_call: TRBJ2-3
d_call: NA
v_call: TRBV25-1
cdr3_nt: TGTGCCAGCAGTGGACTTGATACGCAGTATTTT
cdr3_aa: CASSGLDTQYF

cdr3_length: 19
clone_size: NA
j_call: TRBJ2-7
d_call: TRBD2
v_call: TRBV5-1
cdr3_nt: TGCGCCAGCAGCTTGGGTAAAGGACTAGCGATCTCCGGTACCTACGAGCAGTACTTC
cdr3_aa: CASSLGKGLAISGTYEQYF

cdr3_length: 16
clone_size: once
j_call: TRBJ2-1
d_call: NA
v_call: TRBV19
cdr3_nt: TGTGCCAGTAGTCTCACGGCGGGACTGGGTGTCAATGAGCAGTTCTTC
cdr3_aa: CASSLTAGLGVNEQFF

cdr3_length: 13
clone_size: NA
j_call: TRBJ2-3
d_call: NA
v_call: TRBV18
cdr3_nt: TGTGCCAGCTCACCTCCCAGTGAAGATACGCAGTATTTT
cdr3_aa: CASSPPSEDTQYF

cdr3_length: 13
clone_size: NA
j_call: TRBJ1-1
d_call: TRBD1
v_call: TRBV10-2
cdr3_nt: TGCGCCAGTGGGGGGACAGGGGGCACTGAAGCTTTCTTT
cdr3_aa: CASGGTGGTEAFF

cdr3_length: 14
clone_size: NA
j_call: TRBJ1-4
d_call: TRBD1
v_call: TRBV28
cdr3_nt: TGTGCCAGCAGTTTAGACAGGGTTGATGAAAAACTGTTTTTT
cdr3_aa: CASSLDRVDEKLFF

cdr3_length: 11
clone_size: NA
j_call: TRBJ1-1
d_call: NA
v_call: TRBV30
cdr3_nt: TGTGCCTGGGGAGGGAACACTGAAGCTTTCTTT
cdr3_aa: CAWGGNTEAFF

cdr3_length: 16
clone_size: NA
j_call: TRBJ2-3
d_call: NA
v_call: TRBV9
cdr3_nt: TGTGCCAGCAGCGTAGAAGTGGGAGGTTTGTCAGATACGCAGTATTTT
cdr3_aa: CASSVEVGGLSDTQYF

cdr3_length: 17
clone_size: NA
j_call: TRBJ2-1
d_call: NA
v_call: TRBV29-1
cdr3_nt: TGCAGCGTTACGGGCAGGAGGATAGGTCCTGGCTACAATGAGCAGTTCTTC
cdr3_aa: CSVTGRRIGPGYNEQFF

cdr3_length: 14
clone_size: NA
j_call: TRBJ1-5
d_call: NA
v_call: TRBV18
cdr3_nt: TGTGCCAGCTCACCACAGGGGAATGATCAGCCCCAGCATTTT
cdr3_aa: CASSPQGNDQPQHF

cdr3_length: 15
clone_size: NA
j_call: TRBJ2-7
d_call: TRBD2
v_call: TRBV11-2
cdr3_nt: TGTGCCAGCAGCTTGGTAGCGGGAGGGCCTCGGGAGCAGTACTTC
cdr3_aa: CASSLVAGGPREQYF

cdr3_length: 13
clone_size: once
j_call: TRBJ2-5
d_call: NA
v_call: TRBV5-6
cdr3_nt: TGTGCCAGCAGCTTAGGTCAGGGGGAGACCCAGTACTTC
cdr3_aa: CASSLGQGETQYF

cdr3_length: 18
clone_size: NA
j_call: TRBJ2-3
d_call: TRBD2
v_call: TRBV11-2
cdr3_nt: TGTGCCACCAACCCCGAGCTACTAGCGGGGGACCAAATTGGAACGCAGTATTTT
cdr3_aa: CATNPELLAGDQIGTQYF

cdr3_length: 16
clone_size: NA
j_call: TRBJ2-7
d_call: NA
v_call: TRBV5-1
cdr3_nt: TGCGCCAGCAGCTTGGATCGGACAGTCATATCCTACGAGCAGTACTTC
cdr3_aa: CASSLDRTVISYEQYF

cdr3_length: 18
clone_size: NA
j_call: TRBJ2-1
d_call: NA
v_call: TRBV9
cdr3_nt: TGTGCCAGCAGCCATCGGGGATCAGCTAGCGCCGGCTACAATGAGCAGTTCTTC
cdr3_aa: CASSHRGSASAGYNEQFF

cdr3_length: 13
clone_size: NA
j_call: TRBJ1-1
d_call: TRBD1
v_call: TRBV5-1
cdr3_nt: TGCGCCAGCAGCTTCGGACAGGGGGCCGAAGCTTTCTTT
cdr3_aa: CASSFGQGAEAFF

cdr3_length: 16
clone_size: NA
j_call: TRBJ2-7
d_call: TRBD1
v_call: TRBV9
cdr3_nt: TGTGCCAGCAGCTCGGTGGACCGGACAGGGTCTTACGAGCAGTACTTC
cdr3_aa: CASSSVDRTGSYEQYF

cdr3_length: 14
clone_size: NA
j_call: TRBJ2-5
d_call: NA
v_call: TRBV5-5
cdr3_nt: TGTGCCAGCAGCTTGTTGGGGTGGCGGGAGACCCAGTACTTC
cdr3_aa: CASSLLGWRETQYF

cdr3_length: 15
clone_size: NA
j_call: TRBJ2-1
d_call: NA
v_call: TRBV9
cdr3_nt: TGTGCCAGCAGCGTAGAAGGGAGCACCTACAATGAGCAGTTCTTC
cdr3_aa: CASSVEGSTYNEQFF

cdr3_length: 15
clone_size: NA
j_call: TRBJ2-3
d_call: NA
v_call: TRBV29-1
cdr3_nt: TGCAGCGGTCGAAGCAGGAGGAGGAACACAGATACGCAGTATTTT
cdr3_aa: CSGRSRRRNTDTQYF

cdr3_length: 12
clone_size: NA
j_call: TRBJ1-4
d_call: NA
v_call: TRBV5-5
cdr3_nt: TGTGCCAGCAGTGGAAAGGAAGAAAAACTGTTTTTT
cdr3_aa: CASSGKEEKLFF

cdr3_length: 14
clone_size: NA
j_call: TRBJ1-3
d_call: NA
v_call: TRBV21-1
cdr3_nt: TGTGCCAGCAGCAAAATTGGCAGTGGAAACACCATATATTTT
cdr3_aa: CASSKIGSGNTIYF

cdr3_length: 14
clone_size: NA
j_call: TRBJ2-5
d_call: TRBD2
v_call: TRBV7-2
cdr3_nt: TGTGCCAGCAGAACTAGCGGAGGCCAAGAGACCCAGTACTTC
cdr3_aa: CASRTSGGQETQYF

cdr3_length: 11
clone_size: NA
j_call: TRBJ2-5
d_call: NA
v_call: TRBV20-1
cdr3_nt: TGCAGTGCGAGGGTTGCGGAGACCCAGTACTTC
cdr3_aa: CSARVAETQYF

cdr3_length: 15
clone_size: NA
j_call: TRBJ1-5
d_call: NA
v_call: TRBV28
cdr3_nt: TGTGCCAGCAGTTTGAGGGGGGCAGAAAATCAGCCCCAGCATTTT
cdr3_aa: CASSLRGAENQPQHF

cdr3_length: 14
clone_size: NA
j_call: TRBJ2-5
d_call: NA
v_call: TRBV5-1
cdr3_nt: TGCGCCAGCAGCGCACTAGGGTTCGGGGAGACCCAGTACTTC
cdr3_aa: CASSALGFGETQYF

cdr3_length: 14
clone_size: NA
j_call: TRBJ1-3
d_call: NA
v_call: TRBV5-4
cdr3_nt: TGTGCCAGCAGCGCTTCGTTCTCTGGAAACACCATATATTTT
cdr3_aa: CASSASFSGNTIYF

cdr3_length: 15
clone_size: NA
j_call: TRBJ2-2
d_call: NA
v_call: TRBV5-1
cdr3_nt: TGCGCCAGCAGCTTGTCACTAGAGAACACCGGGGAGCTGTTTTTT
cdr3_aa: CASSLSLENTGELFF